This T cell receptor beta chain derives from a study of glioma-infiltrating T cells after dendritic cell vaccination (dated by TCRdb to the mid-2010s). Study-level background: A cohort of roughly 15 glioblastoma patients from Phase I and II dendritic cell vaccination trials was included, of whom 9 were newly diagnosed and 6 had recurrent disease. Between the early 2000s and the early 2010s, the patients were given dendritic cell vaccination pulsed with autologous tumor lysate. The vaccine was prepared from monocyte-derived dendritic cells that were cultured for seven days with IL-4 and GM-CSF and then pulsed overnight with autologous tumor lysate. Patients received three intradermal dendritic cell vaccine injections at biweekly intervals in the arm below the axilla. In glioblastoma patients vaccinated with dendritic cells, deep sequencing of TCR beta CDR3 regions served to measure the amount of tumor-infiltrating lymphocytes and to compare repertoires between tumor and blood. TCR sequencing metrics, including TIL content and tumor-blood repertoire overlap, were correlated with survival after dendritic cell vaccination. Paper-wide results and their limitations: Higher estimated pretreatment TIL content predicted longer time to progression and overall survival after dendritic cell vaccination. The cohort was small and heterogeneous, and full blood and tumor sets were available for few patients, with initial-recurrent tumor pairs available for even fewer patients. The three-group TCR overlap response model was described as speculative and requiring prospective validation. No direct relationship between TCR clonality and survival was found, suggesting that a diverse polyclonal response may matter.

The CDR3 has 15 amino acids, counting the end cysteine and phenylalanine. The read is trimmed to its CDR3 DNA, 45 bases read in frame from base 1. A distance of 16 bases separates the germline ends of V and J, which lose 3 bases and 5 bases respectively. From the germline V gene (reference sequence), CDR1 is LNHDA and CDR2 is SQIVND. In the case of this clone: Its antigen target is currently unknown. No per-base quality is available; no much larger clone lies one base away.

Selection of patients required sufficient residual fresh-frozen tumor tissue and over two years of available survival data. An isocitrate dehydrogenase mutation was not carried by any of the glioblastoma patients, although molecular status was otherwise variable. PBMC were collected before vaccination, two weeks after the third vaccination, and at tumor progression when it occurred. Genomic DNA was extracted with the Qiagen DNeasy Blood extraction Kit. Using the immunoSEQ assay, TCRB CDR3 regions were amplified from approximately 2.1 micrograms of genomic DNA, or from all available DNA when less than that was on hand. Multiplex PCR used 60 forward primers for TCR V beta segments and 13 reverse primers for J beta segments. Synthetic control templates were spiked into each sample at limiting dilution to estimate reads per starting template. Sequencing produced 87 bp reads on the Illumina HiSeq System. Under the source paper's analysis protocol: To remove PCR and sequencing errors, closely related sequences were merged with a nearest neighbor algorithm. TCR overlap was defined as the percentage of unique tumor TCR beta sequences that were also found in the peripheral blood of the same patient. TCRdb obtained this table from immuneACCESS and retained in-frame rearrangements with V and J assigned. These tables miss some clones; where compared with another copy, unresolved V genes account for less than half of the shortfall, and the remainder is unexplained. V, J and clone size are taken as reported in that table, and D and trimming were inferred from the DNA itself. This sample gives roughly 23,000 clones in total; 79% of them show up just once. The ten biggest clones cover 36% of the sample.

This TCR was recovered from a human donor with glioblastoma. Recombination connected TRBV19 to TRBJ1-2; the D gene is not confidently resolved. This specimen consisted of blood, obtained before dendritic cell vaccination. The CDR3 reads CASSITAVPRYGYTF. The nucleotide sequence is given as TGTGCCAGTAGTATTACGGCAGTCCCTAGGTATGGCTACACCTTC.